The clone carrying this T cell receptor beta chain was detected a few times. Its specificity is unknown. 5'RACE primed at constant segments yielded TCR alpha and TCR beta cDNA libraries bearing sample barcodes and UMIs. TCRdb reanalysed the 5' RACE reads using MiXCR and keeps one entry per CDR3 protein. This sample carries about 290,000 distinct CDR3 sequences, 18% of them seen once, and the ten largest clones take under 30%. The record originates from a study of T-cell memory formation after mild COVID-19. At the level of the study: Clustering of TCRs was largely donor specific.

Study results and limitations: Within pre-infection memory, some responding clones were found, suggesting cross-reactive memory joined.

The receptor comes from a young man who had mild COVID-19 (a few samples of this study predate the infection). Cell type and time point are not known. Sample: PBMCs or a T cell subset sorted from them (not recorded which).

The DNA for the CDR3 is TGCGCCAGCAGCCAGGTCTTAAGGGGGGGCGTCAAACGAGAGACCCAGTACTTC. Protein product: CASSQVLRGGVKRETQYF. The rearrangement links TRBV4-3 to TRBJ2-5, with D perhaps TRBD2 (7 bases). CDR3 length: 18 amino acids. V dropped 3 bases and J dropped 4 bases, with 24 bases sitting between them. Per the germline V gene, CDR1 is LGHNA and CDR2 is YSLEER.